The source of this TCR beta chain is a study of post-analysis software for immune sequencing data. As for the study in general: The cohort encompassed relapsing-remitting, secondary progressive and progressive-relapsing multiple sclerosis disease courses. Findings of the study overall: By F measure, samples from a shared preparation batch strongly co-clustered. Among 5 or 6 TRBV segments more frequent in patients than controls were TRBV5-6, TRBV5-1 and TRBV20-1.

In this sample, this clonotype turned up a few times. Its antigen is not identified. The CDR3 contains 17 residues. Trimming cost V 6 bases and J 0 bases; bases outside gene matches: 12. Germline V lookup: CDR1 DFQATT, CDR2 SNEGSKA (reference sequence). The TCR beta cDNA libraries contained unique molecular identifiers. TCRdb ran MiXCR on the PCR reads and lists one entry per CDR3 protein. The sample contains about 540,000 distinct CDR3 sequences, approximately 31% of which appear only once. Sequencing was carried out using blood. This chain uses TRBV20-1 with TRBJ2-4; TRBD2 agrees at 9 bases. This receptor was taken from a girl under 18 with multiple sclerosis. The chain's CDR3 is CSASRLAGFVAKNIQYF. The CDR3 nucleotides read TGCAGTGCCAGCCGGCTAGCGGGGTTTGTAGCCAAAAACATTCAGTACTTC.